What follows are 28 T cell receptor beta chains derived from one specimen sequenced in a study of cytomegalovirus exposure and HLA in healthy donors. Vbeta (60) and Jbeta (13) primers were used in the PCR. The repertoire was sequenced with immunoSEQ multiplex PCR; TCRdb's copy has only in-frame clones and lacks some. This sample has roughly 120,000 clones; around 77% occur once, and the top ten carry about 5%. Sequencing was done on a sample of PBMCs. The receptor set was obtained from a man aged 45-65 years in good health and CMV-seropositive.

The chain links TRBV7-2 to TRBJ2-7, with 9 bases identical to TRBD1. Germline V gene sequence: CDR1 SGHTA, CDR2 FQGNSA. V was pared by 2 bases and J by 0 bases, with 5 bases of the junction left unmatched. The CDR3 is 16 residues long. The CDR3 DNA reads as TGTGCCAGCAGCTTAAAGGCGACAGGGGGCTCCTACGAGCAGTACTTC. Encoded protein: CASSLKATGGSYEQYF.

To note about this clone: A read error is likely here: a far larger clone is one base away. J is TRBJ2-5 and V is TRBV2, with D perhaps matching TRBD1 (5 bases). The CDR3 sequence is 16 residues long. Germline loops: CDR1 SNHLY, CDR2 FYNNEI. The V end was cut by 2 bases, the J end by 4 bases, with 17 bases between. This CDR3 reads CASSESATAHSETQYF. CDR3 coding DNA: TGTGCCAGCAGTGAATCCGCGACAGCACACTCAGAGACCCAGTACTTC.

This chain links TRBV2 with TRBJ1-2; 9 positions match TRBD1. Germline V gives CDR1 SNHLY, CDR2 FYNNEI. The CDR3 length is 13 residues. Losses at the gene ends were 9 bases for V and 4 bases for J; bases not matched to a gene: 6. DNA for the CDR3: TGTGCCAGGAGGGACAGGGTTGGCTATGGCTACACCTTC. This codes for CARRDRVGYGYTF.

CDR3 protein: CASSQGENYGYTF. CDR3 bases: TGTGCCAGCAGCCAAGGGGAAAACTATGGCTACACCTTC. V is TRBV7-2 and J is TRBJ1-2; D perhaps matches TRBD1 (5 bases). With 5 bases removed from V and 2 bases from J, the gap between germline ends came to 9 bases. The CDR3 spans 13 residues. Germline-derived CDR1 and CDR2 are SGHTA and FQGNSA.

The DNA of the CDR3 is TGTGCCAGCTCTCCGTCCGGGACAGCCTACGAGCAGTACTTC. This sequence encodes CASSPSGTAYEQYF. The rearrangement uses TRBV6-4 and TRBJ2-7, with TRBD1 matching 7 bases. Germline assignment: CDR1 MRHNA and CDR2 SNTAGT. Germline trimming cut 8 bases from V and 2 bases from J; bases unmatched to any gene: 9. CDR3 size: 14 residues.

The chain recombines TRBV6-5 with TRBJ1-2, with D tentatively TRBD1 (5 bases). The V gene lost 0 bases and the J gene lost 0 bases, with 8 bases spanning the gap. The CDR3 loop spans 15 amino acids. The V gene's germline CDR1 is MNHEY and CDR2 SVGAGI. CDR3 loop: CASSYSPDTNYGYTF. CDR3 nucleotides: TGTGCCAGCAGTTACTCCCCGGACACTAACTATGGCTACACCTTC.

This chain joins TRBV28 and TRBJ2-1, with 10 bases lining up with TRBD2. The CDR3 is 22 residues long. J was trimmed by 3 bases and V by 5 bases; bases with no gene match: 25. Per the germline V gene, CDR1 is MDHEN and CDR2 is SYDVKM. CDR3 sequence reads: CASSLAMQWFLRQRGGYNEQFF. The CDR3 DNA follows: TGTGCCAGCAGTCTGGCTATGCAGTGGTTCCTGCGTCAGCGGGGGGGCTACAATGAGCAGTTCTTC.

CDR3 sequence: CASSTRFTRGPGNQPQHF. The CDR3 DNA is TGTGCCAGCAGCACAAGATTTACCAGGGGGCCGGGCAATCAGCCCCAGCATTTT. The chain couples TRBV7-8 to TRBJ1-5; 8 bases align to TRBD1. Germline loops: CDR1 SGHVS, CDR2 FQNEAQ. The CDR3 extends over 18 amino acids. Trimming removed 5 bases from V and 2 bases from J; junction bases left unmatched: 14.

V usage is TRBV28 and J usage is TRBJ2-7; D not certain. CDR3 length equals 12 residues. V was clipped by 2 bases and J by 4 bases, with 6 bases between them. Germline values: CDR1 MDHEN, CDR2 SYDVKM. The CDR3 protein is CASSLSKYEQYF. CDR3 in DNA: TGTGCCAGCAGTTTAAGCAAGTACGAGCAGTACTTC.

This clone was counted once. The chain joins TRBV19 to TRBJ2-7, with a possible D match to TRBD2 (6 bases). V was cut by 5 bases and J by 0 bases, with 14 bases left in between. Germline CDR1 is LNHDA and CDR2 is SQIVND (reference sequence). The CDR3 totals 15 residues. CDR3 DNA: TGTGCCAGTAGTCGGAGCGGAGGGAGCTCCTACGAGCAGTACTTC. Translated: CASSRSGGSSYEQYF.

This clone has a single count. The chain combines TRBV28 with TRBJ2-7; D perhaps matches TRBD2 (5 bases). Looked up from germline, CDR1 is MDHEN and CDR2 is SYDVKM. The V end lost 6 bases, the J end lost 1 base, and 19 bases lay between the germline ends. The CDR3 sequence is 16 residues long. Here the CDR3 reads CASSPERLARSYEQYF. CDR3 coding DNA: TGTGCCAGCAGCCCCGAGCGGCTGGCGAGATCCTACGAGCAGTACTTC.

The genes are TRBV5-4 and TRBJ1-6; 8 bases match TRBD1. CDR3 length equals 14 residues. J gave up 9 bases and V 3 bases, and 5 bases lay outside the gene matches. The V gene's germline CDR1 is SGHNT and CDR2 YYREEE (reference sequence). The CDR3 here is CASSYGQGGSPLHF. Here the CDR3 DNA reads TGTGCCAGCAGCTATGGACAGGGAGGTTCACCCCTCCACTTT.

The chain uses TRBV7-6 and TRBJ2-5, with D perhaps matching TRBD1 (6 bases). The J call is uncertain, as TRBJ2-7 better fits the DNA end. CDR1 is SGHVS and CDR2 is FNYEAQ in the germline V gene. This CDR3 spans 15 amino acids. CDR3 sequence (DNA): TGTGCCAGCAGCTTAGCGGTGACAGGAGCCTACGAGCAGTACTTC. It encodes CASSLAVTGAYEQYF.

V gene TRBV7-2 combines with J gene TRBJ2-1, with 8 bases aligning to TRBD1. This CDR3 is built from 14 residues. From germline, CDR1 is SGHTA and CDR2 FQGNSA. V lost 7 bases and J lost 3; bases outside the gene matches: 5. In nucleotides, the CDR3 is TGTGCCAGCAAATCCGGGACAGGCTACAATGAGCAGTTCTTC. It codes for CASKSGTGYNEQFF.

Details on this clone: Different DNA sequences within this sample yield the same CDR3. The gene calls are TRBV6-5 and TRBJ1-6; D gene uncertain. Germline loops: CDR1 MNHEY, CDR2 SVGAGI. The CDR3 totals 12 residues. The V end lost 2 bases, the J end lost 7 bases, and 3 bases lay between the germline ends. CDR3 protein: CASSYPNSPLHF. The DNA of the CDR3 is TGTGCCAGCAGTTACCCAAATTCACCCCTCCACTTT.

V gene TRBV5-1 combines with J gene TRBJ1-4; D gene uncertain. The CDR3 is 14 residues long. Trimming left V 4 bases short and J 8 bases short, with 15 bases between. Germline values: CDR1 SGHRS, CDR2 YFSETQ. The CDR3 nucleotides read TGCGCCAGCAGCCAGGAGGGAGGGTTGGAAAAACTGTTTTTT. Amino acids: CASSQEGGLEKLFF.

This clone showed up just a few times. The chain carries TRBV6-4 and TRBJ2-2; the D gene is possibly TRBD1 (6 bases). Germline V lookup: CDR1 MRHNA, CDR2 SNTAGT. The CDR3 is made up of 14 amino acids. With 7 bases removed from V and 3 bases from J, the gap between germline ends came to 12 bases. This CDR3 reads CASKPQGDTGELFF. The CDR3 coding sequence is TGTGCCAGCAAGCCACAGGGCGACACCGGGGAGCTGTTTTTT.

This chain uses TRBV9 with TRBJ2-5, with TRBD2 identical over 10 bases. The CDR3 is 17 amino acids. J lost 7 bases, V lost 4 bases, and 16 bases had no gene match. CDR1 and CDR2 (germline): SGDLS, YYNGEE. This CDR3 is CASSMGPNQASGRTQYF. CDR3 bases: TGTGCCAGCAGCATGGGCCCTAATCAGGCTAGCGGGAGGACCCAGTACTTC.

V usage is TRBV10-1 and J usage is TRBJ1-2; tentatively, D is TRBD1 (6 bases). V lost 5 bases and J lost 0, with 7 bases in between. The CDR3 contains 13 residues. CDR1 WNHNN and CDR2 SYGVQD come from the germline V gene (reference sequence). The CDR3 protein is CASSTGTNYGYTF. The DNA for the CDR3 is TGCGCCAGCAGTACAGGGACTAACTATGGCTACACCTTC.

This sequence joins TRBV5-1 and TRBJ2-1, with D maybe TRBD1 (6 bases). Germline CDR1 SGHRS, CDR2 YFSETQ. This CDR3 contains 14 residues. The germline V and J ends were trimmed by 2 bases and 1 base, with 7 bases remaining between them. CDR3 in amino acids: CASSFQGSYNEQFF. DNA for the CDR3: TGCGCCAGCAGCTTCCAGGGGTCCTACAATGAGCAGTTCTTC.

This rearrangement joins TRBV10-1 to TRBJ1-1, with TRBD1 matching 8 bases. Germline V gene sequence: CDR1 WNHNN, CDR2 SYGVQD (reference sequence). This CDR3 has 13 residues. The V and J ends lost 5 bases and 5 bases, in that order; junction bases with no gene match: 4. CDR3 in amino acids: CASSNRGGTEAFF. CDR3 coding DNA: TGCGCCAGCAGTAACAGGGGGGGGACTGAAGCTTTCTTT.

The genes are TRBV7-6 and TRBJ1-4; the match to TRBD1 covers 7 bases. V shed 1 base, J shed 5 bases, and the junction held 4 bases outside the gene matches. The CDR3 sequence is 15 residues long. CDR1 SGHVS and CDR2 FNYEAQ come from the germline V gene. The CDR3 is CASSLGGQPNEKLFF. The CDR3 bases are TGTGCCAGCAGCTTAGGGGGACAGCCCAATGAAAAACTGTTTTTT.

The chain links TRBV7-2 to TRBJ1-1; no clear D gene. V lost 4 bases and J 0 bases, leaving 6 bases between the germline ends. Germline-derived CDR1 and CDR2 are SGHTA and FQGNSA. The CDR3 sequence is 13 residues long. In DNA form, the CDR3 reads TGTGCCAGCAGCTCGAGGGTGAACACTGAAGCTTTCTTT. This sequence encodes CASSSRVNTEAFF.

The CDR3 DNA is TGCGCCAGCAGCCCGGACTGGGTTAGTGAAAAACTGTTTTTT. This translates into CASSPDWVSEKLFF. The V gene is TRBV4-1, the J gene TRBJ1-4; D gene ambiguous. Germline V CDR1 and CDR2: MGHRA, YSYEKL. CDR3 size: 14 residues. The V and J ends lost 4 bases and 7 bases respectively, with 13 bases between them.

The chain joins TRBV29-1 to TRBJ2-5; D unclear. V was pared by 7 bases and J by 6 bases, with 12 bases between. Germline CDR1 and CDR2: SQVTM and ANQGSEA. The CDR3 is 11 amino acids. The CDR3 DNA follows: TGCAGCGCTGACCTTTTTAAGACCCAGTACTTC. Its protein is CSADLFKTQYF.

V is TRBV6-6 and J is TRBJ1-5; 7 nucleotides agree with TRBD1. Germline-derived CDR1 and CDR2 are MNHNY and SVGAGI (reference sequence). This CDR3 region has 16 residues. V was pared by 2 bases and J by 3 bases, with 7 bases of the junction left unmatched. CDR3 sequence reads: CASSYTGQATNQPQHF. For the CDR3, the DNA is TGTGCCAGCAGTTACACCGGACAGGCTACCAATCAGCCCCAGCATTTT.

The chain employs TRBV5-4 and TRBJ2-2, with 7 bases lining up with TRBD2. Looked up from germline, CDR1 is SGHNT and CDR2 is YYREEE (reference sequence). V lost 5 bases to trimming and J lost 0 bases; unmatched junction nucleotides: 4. This CDR3 has 15 residues. The CDR3 loop reads CASSGGGTNTGELFF. CDR3 sequence (DNA): TGTGCCAGCAGTGGGGGGGGAACGAACACCGGGGAGCTGTTTTTT.

This chain links TRBV2 with TRBJ2-6; D is uncertain. Germline V gene lookup returns CDR1 SNHLY and CDR2 FYNNEI. V dropped 6 bases and J dropped 0 bases, with 12 bases sitting between them. The CDR3 covers 16 residues. CDR3 region: CASSPTPLSGANVLTF. CDR3 DNA sequence: TGTGCCAGCAGCCCGACACCCCTCTCTGGGGCCAACGTCCTGACTTTC.